Below, one TCR beta chain is given with its context. This sample stems from a study of PD-L1 blockade in urothelial cancer. After removal of 5 bases from V and 7 bases from J, the junction contained 15 bases not matched to a gene. The germline gives CDR1 SGHRS, CDR2 YFSETQ. The CDR3 has 16 amino acids. Measured with immunoSEQ multiplex PCR; TCRdb has only the in-frame clones, and not every one. Of some 35,000 clones in the sample, 70% to 85% are singletons; the top ten hold around 20%. The clonotype comes from a man between 60 and 70 years old with urothelial cancer. V is TRBV5-1 and J is TRBJ2-5; 9 bases fit TRBD1. Sequences were derived from PBMCs, sampled around atezolizumab (anti-PD-L1) treatment. The CDR3 DNA is TGCGCCAGCAGTCCGGGACAGGGCTCCCCTAAAAGGACCCAGTACTTC. Amino acids: CASSPGQGSPKRTQYF.